This entry lists 32 T cell receptor beta chains sequenced from one sample in a study of Graves' ophthalmopathy and Graves' hyperthyroidism (dated 2018 in TCRdb). Sequenced on an Illumina HiSeq 2000. For repertoire sequencing, TCR beta CDR3 regions were amplified from RNA transcripts. A first-round RT-PCR used HTBI primers with the Qiagen OneStep RT-PCR kit, followed by a second-round multiplex PCR, size selection and purification. TCRdb applied fastp at Q25 and MiXCR to the public reads, then kept only in-frame beta chains. One record per CDR3 amino acid sequence lists the most common genes and DNA. This sample holds 500,000 to 600,000 distinct CDR3 sequences; roughly 40% were observed only once. Roughly 4% of the sample is taken by the ten largest. Sequenced: peripheral blood or thyroid tissue (not recorded which). The receptors originated from an adult man with Graves' hyperthyroidism.

The chain employs TRBV20-1 and TRBJ2-1; D is unclear. The V gene lost 3 bases and the J gene lost 6 bases, with 9 bases spanning the gap. Germline CDR1 and CDR2: DFQATT and SNEGSKA (reference sequence). This CDR3 has 12 residues. CDR3 region: CSARVRSNEQFF. The CDR3 DNA reads TGCAGTGCTAGGGTGCGCTCCAATGAGCAGTTCTTC.

This chain uses TRBV24-1 with TRBJ2-5, with D tentatively TRBD2 (5 bases). This CDR3 has 14 amino acids. Trimming removed 5 bases at V and 9 bases at J, with 18 bases between. From germline, CDR1 is KGHDR and CDR2 SFDVKD. For the CDR3, the DNA is TGTGCCACCAGTGTAGGGAGCGGCAATCAGCCCCAGTACTTC. It codes for CATSVGSGNQPQYF.

This clonotype was observed at least ten times. The J gene is TRBJ1-1, the V gene TRBV2; D is possibly TRBD1 (5 bases). Trimming pared 4 bases from V and 6 bases from J, leaving 15 bases between. Germline V gene lookup returns CDR1 SNHLY and CDR2 FYNNEI. There are 14 residues in the CDR3. CDR3 DNA sequence: TGTGCCAGCAGTGTAAAGTGGGGCGCGGCTGAAGCTTTCTTT. Protein: CASSVKWGAAEAFF.

V is TRBV7-9 and J is TRBJ2-7, with 8 positions matching TRBD2. The V gene's germline CDR1 is SEHNR and CDR2 FQNEAQ (reference sequence). The CDR3 covers 14 residues. J lost 7 bases, V lost 5 bases, and 10 bases had no gene match. The chain's CDR3 is CASSRQREFHEQYF. CDR3 in DNA: TGTGCCAGCAGCCGTCAGCGGGAGTTCCATGAGCAGTACTTC.

This clonotype was observed many times. Here the CDR3 reads CASSMIGGGGETQYF. DNA of the CDR3: TGTGCCAGCAGCATGATAGGCGGCGGGGGGGAGACCCAGTACTTC. The chain carries TRBV7-9 and TRBJ2-5; 8 nucleotides match TRBD2. V shed 5 bases, J shed 5 bases, and the junction held 10 bases outside the gene matches. Germline loops: CDR1 SEHNR, CDR2 FQNEAQ (reference sequence). This CDR3 is 15 amino acids long.

This clonotype came up many times. The chain couples TRBV10-3 to TRBJ2-5, with D possibly being TRBD1 (6 bases). V lost 4 bases, J lost 4 bases, and 16 bases lay in between. Germline V gene data show CDR1 as ENHRY and CDR2 as SYGVKD. This CDR3 contains 15 residues. The CDR3 DNA is TGTGCCATCAGTGTTCTTGGCAGGGGCAGAGAGACCCAGTACTTC. Its translation is CAISVLGRGRETQYF.

About this clonotype itself: A read error may account for a junction end that differs from germline. V is TRBV10-3 and J is TRBJ1-3; 7 positions match TRBD1. The length of the CDR3 is 14 residues. Germline V gene lookup returns CDR1 ENHRY and CDR2 SYGVKD. CDR3 protein: CASSPTGRRNTIYF. CDR3 DNA: TGTGCCAGCAGTCCGACAGGGCGTCGAAACACCATATATTTT.

This clonotype was observed at least ten times. This chain joins TRBV2 and TRBJ1-2; possible D gene TRBD1, 6 bases. In germline, CDR1 is SNHLY, CDR2 FYNNEI. The CDR3 is made up of 12 amino acids. Trimming removed 8 bases at V and 6 bases at J, with 13 bases between. DNA for the CDR3: TGTGCCAGCTCCCACAGGGCTGATGGCTACACCTTC. Amino acid sequence: CASSHRADGYTF.

This clonotype was detected many times. The rearrangement links TRBV5-8 to TRBJ2-6; TRBD1 or TRBD2 may be the D gene (5 bases each). CDR3 size: 15 residues. Germline V CDR1 and CDR2: SGHTS, YDEGEE. The V and J ends lost 2 bases and 10 bases respectively, with 16 bases between them. CDR3 region: CASSLGTGPLNVLTF. The CDR3 bases are TGTGCCAGCAGCTTAGGGACCGGGCCCCTAAACGTCCTGACTTTC.

Only a few counts were recorded for this clonotype. The V gene is TRBV4-1, the J gene TRBJ1-1; D unresolved. Per germline, CDR1 MGHRA and CDR2 YSYEKL. V was pared by 0 bases and J by 3 bases, with 11 bases between. The CDR3 contains 15 residues. The CDR3, as DNA: TGCGCCAGCAGCCAAGAGAGAGGGCACGACACTGAAGCTTTCTTT. Protein product: CASSQERGHDTEAFF.

This sequence joins TRBV27 and TRBJ2-7; 10 bases agree with TRBD2. There are 15 residues in the CDR3. V was clipped by 3 bases and J by 7 bases; unmatched bases: 9. The germline V gene encodes CDR1 MNHEY and CDR2 SMNVEV (reference sequence). DNA for the CDR3: TGTGCCAGCAGTTTGGGGAGCGGGAGGGAGTATGAGCAGTACTTC. Protein: CASSLGSGREYEQYF.

This sequence joins TRBV19 and TRBJ2-5; no firm D call. The CDR3 is made up of 15 amino acids. Germline assignment: CDR1 LNHDA and CDR2 SQIVND (reference sequence). The V end was cut by 7 bases, the J end by 9 bases, with 24 bases between. CDR3 nucleotides: TGTGCCAGTAATTTATTGGGTCAGGTCAATCAGCCCCAGTACTTC. Protein sequence: CASNLLGQVNQPQYF.

This clonotype was counted a few times. The V gene is TRBV18, the J gene TRBJ2-5; TRBD1 matches at 10 bases. CDR1 and CDR2 from the germline V gene are KGHSH and LQKENI. This CDR3 is 15 amino acids long. The V and J ends lost 3 bases and 5 bases, in that order; junction bases with no gene match: 6. CDR3 loop: CASSPSGTGVETQYF. CDR3 nucleotide sequence: TGTGCCAGCTCACCCTCCGGGACAGGGGTCGAGACCCAGTACTTC.

This chain links TRBV19 with TRBJ2-7; TRBD1 is a possible D gene (6 bases). V lost 4 bases and J lost 4, with 11 bases in between. In germline, CDR1 is LNHDA, CDR2 SQIVND (reference sequence). The CDR3 runs 13 residues. CDR3 protein: CASSRDKDYEQYF. The CDR3 DNA reads TGTGCCAGTAGTAGGGACAAGGATTACGAGCAGTACTTC.

This sequence joins TRBV18 and TRBJ1-1; D may be TRBD1 (5 bases). V lost 4 bases and J 5 bases, leaving 14 bases between the germline ends. CDR1 KGHSH and CDR2 LQKENI come from the germline V gene. This CDR3 comprises 14 residues. The CDR3 region has the DNA TGTGCCAGCTCACATGGGCAAGGGGTTACTGAAGCTTTCTTT. It is translated as CASSHGQGVTEAFF.

With regard to this clonotype: A clone one base away is much larger, so this may be a read error. The chain uses TRBV12-3 or TRBV12-4 and TRBJ2-2; the D is unclear. CDR3 size: 16 residues. Trimming stripped 2 bases from V and 4 bases from J, with 14 bases between. The CDR3 loop is CASSLRALPSTGELFF. The CDR3 bases are TGTGCCAGCAGTTTAAGGGCCCTCCCGAGCACCGGGGAGCTGTTTTTT.

The chain's CDR3 is CASSRTSGPSSYEQYF. DNA of the CDR3: TGTGCCAGCAGCAGAACCTCCGGCCCCAGCTCCTACGAGCAGTACTTC. The gene calls are TRBV11-2 and TRBJ2-7; D is ambiguous. Germline values: CDR1 SGHAT, CDR2 FQNNGV. The CDR3 sequence is 16 residues long. Trimming took off 5 bases at V and 0 bases at J, with 17 bases between the two ends.

This clonotype was seen ten or more times. The V gene is TRBV29-1, the J gene TRBJ2-7; 7 bases agree with TRBD1. V trimming: 6 bases; J trimming: 5 bases; junction bases outside the gene matches: 7. The CDR3 runs to 12 residues. Germline-derived CDR1 and CDR2 are SQVTM and ANQGSEA. The CDR3 DNA sequence: TGCAGCGTGCAGGGGGAAGGTAACGAGCAGTACTTC. As protein: CSVQGEGNEQYF.

Only a few counts were recorded for this clonotype. The gene calls are TRBV12-3 or TRBV12-4 and TRBJ2-5; possible D gene TRBD2, 5 bases. Trimming pared 6 bases from V and 11 bases from J, leaving 19 bases between. The CDR3 has 13 amino acids. The CDR3 bases are TGTGCCAGCAGCTTAAAAGGAGGTGGCCCTCAGTACTTC. Its protein is CASSLKGGGPQYF.

The chain uses TRBV7-9 and TRBJ1-6; a weak D match, TRBD1 (5 bases). CDR1 SEHNR and CDR2 FQNEAQ come from the germline V gene (reference sequence). V was cut by 5 bases and J by 0 bases, with 14 bases left in between. The CDR3 runs to 17 residues. The CDR3 nucleotides are TGTGCCAGCAGCCCGGGGGTCTCTAGCTCCTATAATTCACCCCTCCACTTT. Translating gives CASSPGVSSSYNSPLHF.

The gene calls are TRBV9 and TRBJ1-1, with D hard to call. The CDR3 extends over 14 amino acids. Trimming cost V 0 bases and J 0 bases, with 6 bases left between them. Germline V CDR1 and CDR2: SGDLS, YYNGEE. The CDR3 DNA is TGTGCCAGCAGCGTAGGGGCCCTGAACACTGAAGCTTTCTTT. Protein product: CASSVGALNTEAFF.

The table lists this clonotype with many counts. A much larger clone lies a single base off, so this may be a read error. The V and J genes are TRBV9 and TRBJ1-1, with no clear D. Germline CDR1 reads SGDLS; CDR2 reads YYNGEE. The V gene lost 4 bases and the J gene lost 1 base, with 8 bases spanning the gap. The CDR3 sequence is 13 residues long. The DNA of the CDR3 is TGTGCCAGCAGCCCCGAGAGGAACACTGAAGCTTTCTTT. Translating gives CASSPERNTEAFF.

This clonotype was seen at least ten times. V and J are TRBV5-8 and TRBJ1-6; 9 nucleotides align to TRBD1. The trim removed 3 bases at V and 5 bases at J, leaving 9 bases unmatched. The CDR3 runs to 17 residues. Germline V CDR1 and CDR2: SGHTS, YDEGEE. The CDR3 DNA reads as TGTGCCAGCAGCTCCAGCCTGACAGGGGGTAATAATTCACCCCTCCACTTT. The encoded protein is CASSSSLTGGNNSPLHF.

Points on this clonotype: A much larger clone is a single base away; this may be a read error. The chain recombines TRBV2 with TRBJ2-7, with TRBD2 matching over 9 bases. The CDR3 is made up of 14 amino acids. V shed 6 bases, J shed 2 bases, and the junction held 5 bases outside the gene matches. CDR1 and CDR2 from the germline V gene are SNHLY and FYNNEI. CDR3 protein: CASRGGTSTYEQYF. The CDR3 DNA reads TGTGCCAGCAGAGGCGGGACTAGCACCTACGAGCAGTACTTC.

The J gene is TRBJ1-6, the V gene TRBV9; D is undetermined. There are 14 residues in the CDR3. Germline-derived CDR1 and CDR2 are SGDLS and YYNGEE. V lost 0 bases, J lost 7 bases, and 8 bases lay in between. CDR3 in amino acids: CASSVVGNNSPLHF. The CDR3 DNA is TGTGCCAGCAGCGTAGTAGGGAACAATTCACCCCTCCACTTT. Drawing the rest from reference TRBV9 and TRBJ1-6, the complete variable domain is DSGVTQTPKHLITATGQRVTLRCSPRSGDLSVYWYQQSLDQGLQFLIQYYNGEERAKGNILERFSAQQFPDLHSELNLSSLELGDSALYFCASSVVGNNSPLHFGNGTRLTVT.

The chain combines TRBV10-3 with TRBJ2-6; D gene ambiguous. The germline CDR1 and CDR2 sequences are ENHRY and SYGVKD. V lost 3 bases and J 4 bases, leaving 1 base between the germline ends. There are 12 residues in the CDR3. This chain's CDR3 is CAISEGANVLTF. The CDR3 coding sequence is TGTGCCATCAGTGAAGGGGCCAACGTCCTGACTTTC.

The chain carries TRBV29-1 and TRBJ1-2, with 8 bases identical to TRBD1. CDR1 and CDR2 (germline): SQVTM, ANQGSEA. Germline trimming cut 7 bases from V and 3 bases from J; bases unmatched to any gene: 7. CDR3 length: 13 residues. CDR3 region: CSAEGQGDYGYTF. The CDR3 bases are TGCAGCGCGGAAGGACAGGGTGACTATGGCTACACCTTC. The full variable domain, its missing parts supplied by reference TRBV29-1 and TRBJ1-2, is SAVISQKPSRDICQRGTSLTIQCQVDSQVTMMFWYRQQPGQSLTLIATANQGSEATYESGFVIDKFPISRPNLTFSTLTVSNMSPEDSSIYLCSAEGQGDYGYTFGSGTRLTVV.

In its sample, this clonotype was seen many times. V usage is TRBV5-6 and J usage is TRBJ1-5, with D maybe TRBD1 (6 bases). Germline V CDR1 and CDR2: SGHDT, YYEEEE. V was cut by 0 bases and J by 6 bases, with 13 bases left in between. The CDR3 loop spans 15 amino acids. This CDR3 is CASSLASGGRQPQHF. In DNA form, the CDR3 reads TGTGCCAGCAGCTTGGCTTCCGGGGGCCGTCAGCCCCAGCATTTT.

A few counts support this clonotype. V is TRBV7-9 and J is TRBJ2-3, with D unclear. Trimming removed 5 bases at V and 4 bases at J, with 13 bases between. Germline assignment: CDR1 SEHNR and CDR2 FQNEAQ (reference sequence). The CDR3 sequence is 14 residues long. CDR3 region: CASSPDLRSDTQYF. The CDR3 DNA is TGTGCCAGCAGCCCCGATTTAAGATCAGATACGCAGTATTTT.

With regard to this clonotype: Being one base from a much bigger clone, this may be a read error. The chain joins TRBV10-3 to TRBJ2-5; 7 nucleotides match TRBD2. Germline-derived CDR1 and CDR2 are ENHRY and SYGVKD. This CDR3 is 15 amino acids long. The CDR3 sequence is CASSQLRGNQEAQYF. In DNA form, the CDR3 reads TGTGCCAGCAGCCAATTGCGGGGGAACCAAGAGGCCCAGTACTTC.

In its sample, this clonotype was seen a few times. The rearrangement links TRBV20-1 to TRBJ2-3, with D tentatively TRBD1 or TRBD2 (5 bases each). CDR1 DFQATT and CDR2 SNEGSKA come from the germline V gene (reference sequence). Trimming took 3 bases from V and 2 from J, leaving 9 bases between them. The CDR3 extends over 13 amino acids. CDR3 in DNA: TGCAGTGCTAGGGACGGGACCACAGATACGCAGTATTTT. As protein: CSARDGTTDTQYF.

V is TRBV27 and J is TRBJ2-5, with 8 bases identical to TRBD2. CDR3 length: 17 amino acids. CDR1 is MNHEY, CDR2 SMNVEV, per germline (reference sequence). V shed 5 bases, J shed 5 bases, and the junction held 16 bases outside the gene matches. Here the CDR3 reads CASSPPWGHGRGETQYF. CDR3 DNA: TGTGCCAGCAGTCCCCCCTGGGGCCACGGGAGGGGGGAGACCCAGTACTTC.